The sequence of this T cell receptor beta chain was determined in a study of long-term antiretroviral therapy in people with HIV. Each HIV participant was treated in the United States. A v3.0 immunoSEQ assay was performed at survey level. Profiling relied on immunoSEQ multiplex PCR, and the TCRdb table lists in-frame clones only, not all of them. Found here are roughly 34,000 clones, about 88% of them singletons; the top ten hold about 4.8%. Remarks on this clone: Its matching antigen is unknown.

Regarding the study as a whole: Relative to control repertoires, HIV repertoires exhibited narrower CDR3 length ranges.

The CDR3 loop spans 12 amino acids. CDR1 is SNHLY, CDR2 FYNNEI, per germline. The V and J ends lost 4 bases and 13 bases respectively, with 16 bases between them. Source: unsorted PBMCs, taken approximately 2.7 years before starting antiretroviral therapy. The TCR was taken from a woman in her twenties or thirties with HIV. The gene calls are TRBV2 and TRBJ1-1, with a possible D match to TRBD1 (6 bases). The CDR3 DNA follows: TGTGCCAGCAGTGGGGGGCTGACGGGCGGTTTCTTT. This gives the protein CASSGGLTGGFF. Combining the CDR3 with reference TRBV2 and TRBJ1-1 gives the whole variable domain EPEVTQTPSHQVTQMGQEVILRCVPISNHLYFYWYRQILGQKVEFLVSFYNNEISEKSEIFDDQFSVERPDGSNFTLKIRSTKLEDSAMYFCASSGGLTGGFFGQGTRLTVV.